This T cell receptor (beta chain) was recovered during a study of CD8 T cells in ankylosing spondylitis. Findings of the study overall: Disease-linked clones bore a CD8+ phenotype and were relatively rare in peripheral blood. Matched ankylosing spondylitis synovial fluid reportedly showed significant enrichment of disease-linked clones.

TCRdb passed the 5' RACE reads through MiXCR, listing each CDR3 protein once. The sample lists about 42,000 distinct CDR3 sequences; more than 3% were seen once. This clonotype was observed at least ten times. Antigen specificity is unknown. Germline trimming cut 0 bases from V and 2 bases from J; bases unmatched to any gene: 7. This CDR3 is 16 amino acids long. The germline CDR1 and CDR2 sequences are SGDLS and YYNGEE. The receptor comes from a female donor with ankylosing spondylitis or in good health (not recorded which). The sequencing sample was made of blood, either unsorted or a sorted T cell fraction (not recorded which). The chain employs TRBV9 and TRBJ2-7; TRBD2 matches at 8 bases. CDR3 nucleotides: TGTGCCAGCAGCGTAGGCGACTCGGGGGGGGCCTACGAGCAGTACTTC. Translating it yields CASSVGDSGGAYEQYF.